This T cell receptor beta chain derives from a study of T cells in Graves' hyperthyroidism and ophthalmopathy. Regions amplified from RNA transcripts were the TCR beta CDR3 regions. Primed by the HTBI set, a first-round RT-PCR was run on the TCR CDR3. Using its own MiXCR run on the multiplex PCR reads, TCRdb lists one record per CDR3 protein. The table shows over 450,000 distinct CDR3 sequences, with 17% occurring only once. V was trimmed by 4 bases and J by 3 bases, leaving 15 bases between them. This CDR3 is 16 amino acids long. Germline CDR1 and CDR2: SNHLY and FYNNEI. This clonotype was recorded at least ten times.

The chain is built from TRBV2 and TRBJ2-2, with D perhaps TRBD1 or TRBD2 (5 bases each). The sample taken for sequencing was blood. This sequence was found in a woman aged 18-29 years with Graves' ophthalmopathy. The CDR3 sequence: CASSVWESGYTGELFF. DNA for the CDR3: TGTGCCAGCAGTGTCTGGGAGTCAGGGTACACCGGGGAGCTGTTTTTT.